What follows are 7 T cell receptor beta chains derived from one specimen sequenced in a study of blood T cell repertoires in COVID-19. Some clones are missing from TCRdb's copy, which holds only in-frame ones; the method was immunoSEQ multiplex PCR. Among approximately 280,000 clones listed, roughly 80% were seen once. The sequencing sample was made of PBMCs or T cells enriched from blood (not recorded which). The receptors derive from a middle-aged man who had been exposed to COVID-19.

The rearrangement links TRBV9 to TRBJ2-2; D is unclear. V lost 0 bases and J 3 bases, leaving 9 bases between the germline ends. Germline V gene lookup returns CDR1 SGDLS and CDR2 YYNGEE. The CDR3 runs 15 residues. The CDR3 loop reads CASSVGIADTGELFF. CDR3 DNA: TGTGCCAGCAGCGTAGGGATCGCGGACACCGGGGAGCTGTTTTTT.

V and J are TRBV18 and TRBJ1-2; D is possibly TRBD1 (6 bases). Looked up from germline, CDR1 is KGHSH and CDR2 is LQKENI. This CDR3 comprises 13 residues. The V gene lost 3 bases and the J gene lost 4 bases, with 9 bases spanning the gap. The CDR3 coding sequence is TGTGCCAGCTCACCCGAGGACAGCTATGGCTACACCTTC. Residues: CASSPEDSYGYTF.

The chain uses TRBV3-1 (or the pseudogene TRBV3-2) and TRBJ2-2, with a tentative D call TRBD2 (5 bases). The CDR3 is made up of 15 amino acids. V lost 1 base to trimming and J lost 8 bases, with 14 bases between them. Looked up from germline, CDR1 is LGHDT and CDR2 is YNNKEL (reference sequence). The CDR3 reads CASSQVLAPWGELFF. The CDR3 DNA reads as TGTGCCAGCAGCCAAGTCCTAGCCCCCTGGGGGGAGCTGTTTTTT.

This chain uses TRBV4-2 with TRBJ2-1; TRBD2 agrees at 8 bases. The CDR3 has 15 amino acids. Trimming at V came to 2 bases and at J to 4 bases, leaving 4 bases not matched to a gene. Germline values: CDR1 LGHNA, CDR2 YNFKEQ. CDR3 in DNA: TGTGCCAGCAGCCAAAATAGCGGGACTTACAATGAGCAGTTCTTC. Residues: CASSQNSGTYNEQFF.

CDR3: CASSQGQRHSPLHF. CDR3 sequence (DNA): TGTGCCAGCAGCCAAGGTCAGCGGCATTCACCCCTCCACTTT. V and J are TRBV14 and TRBJ1-6; no clear D. V gave up 1 base and J gave up 8 bases, with 9 bases separating them. The CDR3 consists of 14 residues. Germline assignment: CDR1 SGHDN and CDR2 FVKESK.

The chain has TRBV30 and TRBJ1-5, with D hard to call. The CDR3 length is 14 residues. V was clipped by 3 bases and J by 3 bases, with 12 bases between them. The germline CDR1 and CDR2 sequences are GTSNPN and SVGIG (reference sequence). The CDR3 nucleotides read TGTGCCTGGAGCATCGGCCGGGACAATCAGCCCCAGCATTTT. Translating gives CAWSIGRDNQPQHF. The complete variable domain, with remaining parts taken from reference TRBV30 and TRBJ1-5, reads SQTIHQWPATLVQPVGSPLSLECTVEGTSNPNLYWYRQAAGRGLQLLFYSVGIGQISSEVPQNLSASRPQDRQFILSSKKLLLSDSGFYLCAWSIGRDNQPQHFGDGTRLSIL.

This rearrangement joins TRBV7-9 to TRBJ2-1, with a weak D call TRBD1 (5 bases). This CDR3 is 12 amino acids long. Germline values: CDR1 SEHNR, CDR2 FQNEAQ (reference sequence). The V end lost 8 bases, the J end lost 5 bases, and 10 bases lay between the germline ends. CDR3 sequence: CASALGHNEQFF. The CDR3 nucleotides are TGTGCCAGCGCCTTGGGGCACAATGAGCAGTTCTTC.